This is a list of T cell receptor beta chains from one sample in a study of blood T cell repertoires in COVID-19. Measured with immunoSEQ multiplex PCR; TCRdb has only the in-frame clones, and not every one. The data contain fewer than 75,000 clones, 75% to 85% of them seen just once; the ten biggest clones take up roughly 6.3%. The sample was peripheral blood. Receptors were obtained from a woman aged 55 to 70 with acute or convalescent COVID-19. Each CDR3 is given with its conserved first and last residue. D genes are given only for firm matches. Expanded clones are given a class, and other clones once, few, many or no size at all.

TRBJ2-5	TRBV5-1	TRBD2	.	CASSSGLAQETQYF	TGCGCCAGCAGCTCCGGACTAGCCCAAGAGACCCAGTACTTC
TRBJ1-2	TRBV6-6	.	.	CASSYGTGNYGYTF	TGTGCCAGCAGTTACGGTACAGGGAACTATGGCTACACCTTC
TRBJ2-3	TRBV28	.	few	CASSSILLLALTDTQYF	TGTGCCAGCAGTTCCATTCTCTTGCTAGCACTGACAGATACGCAGTATTTT
TRBJ1-1	TRBV29-1	.	.	CSVLGGGVSTEAFF	TGCAGCGTTCTGGGGGGAGGGGTGAGCACTGAAGCTTTCTTT
TRBJ1-6	TRBV6-1	.	.	CASSEWSPTGSPLHF	TGTGCCAGCAGTGAGTGGAGTCCGACGGGTTCACCCCTCCACTTT
TRBJ2-5	TRBV7-2	.	.	CASSLLTTEETQYF	TGTGCCAGCAGCTTACTGACTACCGAAGAGACCCAGTACTTC
TRBJ1-4	TRBV6-5	.	.	CASRRGNREKLFF	TGTGCCAGCAGGCGGGGGAACCGCGAAAAACTGTTTTTT
TRBJ2-3	TRBV5-4	TRBD2	.	CASSPRLAGGTDTQYF	TGTGCCAGCAGCCCCAGACTAGCGGGAGGCACAGATACGCAGTATTTT
TRBJ1-2	TRBV14	.	once	CASSQAGVNGYTF	TGTGCCAGCAGCCAAGCGGGGGTTAATGGCTACACCTTC
TRBJ1-2	TRBV7-9	.	.	CASSLGSSGYTF	TGTGCCAGCAGCTTAGGGAGCAGTGGCTACACCTTC
TRBJ2-1	TRBV7-3	TRBD2	.	CASSFQPRDGRYNEQFF	TGTGCCAGCAGCTTCCAACCTCGGGACGGGAGGTACAATGAGCAGTTCTTC
TRBJ1-1	TRBV29-1	.	.	CSVEKLNTEAFF	TGCAGCGTTGAAAAGCTGAACACTGAAGCTTTCTTT
TRBJ2-1	TRBV7-3	TRBD2	.	CASSLTRGAYNEQFF	TGTGCCAGCAGCTTAACGCGGGGGGCCTACAATGAGCAGTTCTTC
TRBJ1-1	TRBV27	TRBD1	.	CASSNLKGGLRTEAFF	TGTGCCAGCAGTAACTTAAAAGGGGGCCTGAGGACTGAAGCTTTCTTT
TRBJ1-5	TRBV11-2	.	.	CASSLDGVLNQPQHF	TGTGCCAGCAGCTTAGACGGGGTCCTAAATCAGCCCCAGCATTTT
TRBJ1-2	TRBV7-2	.	.	CASSLVRNYGYTF	TGTGCCAGCAGCTTAGTCCGGAACTATGGCTACACCTTC
TRBJ2-1	TRBV18	.	.	CASSPPIRAGSIDEQFF	TGTGCCAGCTCACCACCTATTCGGGCAGGGTCCATTGATGAGCAGTTCTTC
TRBJ1-1	TRBV9	.	once	CASGEGGGTEAFF	TGTGCCAGCGGAGAGGGAGGGGGGACTGAAGCTTTCTTT
TRBJ2-3	TRBV6-5	.	.	CASSYSPPGATDTQYF	TGTGCCAGCAGTTACTCCCCCCCAGGGGCCACAGATACGCAGTATTTT
TRBJ1-6	TRBV19	.	.	CASSPQGRTYNSPLHF	TGTGCCAGTAGTCCCCAGGGGCGAACCTATAATTCACCCCTCCACTTT
TRBJ2-7	TRBV6-2/TRBV6-3	TRBD2	.	CASSRSTSRYEQYF	TGTGCCAGCAGTCGGTCGACTAGCAGATACGAGCAGTACTTC
TRBJ1-2	TRBV5-4	.	many	CASSSISGYTF	TGTGCCAGCAGCTCCATCAGTGGCTACACCTTC
TRBJ2-1	TRBV7-2	.	.	CASSLEVGQRGEQFF	TGTGCCAGCAGCTTAGAGGTTGGCCAGCGCGGAGAGCAGTTCTTC
TRBJ1-2	TRBV6-2/TRBV6-3	TRBD1	.	CASSYRRQGGYGYTF	TGTGCCAGCAGTTACCGAAGACAGGGCGGCTATGGCTACACCTTC
TRBJ1-2	TRBV28	.	.	CASHPAGGAQGYTF	TGTGCCAGCCACCCCGCGGGGGGGGCGCAGGGCTACACCTTC
TRBJ2-1	TRBV19	TRBD1	.	CASRDRGGYNEQFF	TGTGCCAGTAGGGACAGGGGGGGTTACAATGAGCAGTTCTTC
TRBJ2-3	TRBV5-5	TRBD2	.	CASSLIRTSGGYNTDTQYF	TGTGCCAGCAGCTTGATTCGGACTAGCGGGGGCTACAACACAGATACGCAGTATTTT
TRBJ1-2	TRBV9	TRBD1	.	CASSVLREGARTNYGYTF	TGTGCCAGCAGCGTCCTGAGAGAGGGGGCCAGAACTAACTATGGCTACACCTTC
TRBJ1-2	TRBV19	TRBD1	.	CASSLSQRQGRDYGYTF	TGTGCCAGTAGTCTCTCACAGCGACAGGGAAGGGACTATGGCTACACCTTC
TRBJ1-5	TRBV4-1	TRBD1	.	CASSQIQGSNQPQHF	TGCGCCAGCAGCCAGATACAGGGGAGCAATCAGCCCCAGCATTTT
TRBJ2-5	TRBV7-8	TRBD2	.	CASSLALASGGQETQYF	TGTGCCAGCAGCTTAGCGCTGGCTAGCGGGGGTCAAGAGACCCAGTACTTC
TRBJ2-2	TRBV19	.	.	CASSIHVEELFF	TGTGCCAGTAGTATTCATGTAGAGGAGCTGTTTTTT
TRBJ2-2	TRBV20-1	TRBD2	.	CSASSTGGTGELFF	TGCAGTGCTAGTAGTACGGGAGGCACCGGGGAGCTGTTTTTT
TRBJ1-1	TRBV6-5	.	.	CASSYFRGPEAFF	TGTGCCAGCAGTTATTTCAGGGGACCCGAAGCTTTCTTT
TRBJ1-1	TRBV27	.	.	CASRLYGGRLNTEAFF	TGTGCCAGCAGGCTCTACGGGGGACGACTGAACACTGAAGCTTTCTTT
TRBJ2-5	TRBV7-9	.	.	CASSPKTGLGETQYF	TGTGCCAGCAGCCCAAAGACAGGATTAGGGGAGACCCAGTACTTC
TRBJ1-2	TRBV6-5	.	.	CASSYATGPPYGYTF	TGTGCCAGCAGTTACGCCACAGGGCCGCCCTATGGCTACACCTTC
TRBJ2-1	TRBV7-3	TRBD1	.	CASSLWGQGSYNEQFF	TGTGCCAGCAGCTTATGGGGACAGGGTTCCTACAATGAGCAGTTCTTC
TRBJ2-2	TRBV6-2/TRBV6-3	.	.	CASSYRGGNTGELFF	TGTGCCAGCAGTTACAGGGGGGGTAACACCGGGGAGCTGTTTTTT
TRBJ2-1	TRBV6-5	.	few	CASSYRQDNEQFF	TGTGCCAGCAGTTACCGCCAGGACAATGAGCAGTTCTTC
TRBJ1-4	TRBV9	.	few	CASSQMDSRREKLFF	TGTGCCAGCAGCCAAATGGACAGCCGAAGGGAAAAACTGTTTTTT
TRBJ1-2	TRBV7-5	.	.	CARSLDGRGGYTF	TGTGCCAGAAGCTTAGACGGCCGGGGTGGCTACACCTTC
TRBJ2-3	TRBV6-5	TRBD1	.	CASSSDRDSSTDTQYF	TGTGCCAGCAGTTCCGACAGGGATTCTAGCACAGATACGCAGTATTTT
TRBJ1-1	TRBV6-5	.	.	CASSYSRTAEAFF	TGTGCCAGCAGTTACTCTAGAACAGCTGAAGCTTTCTTT
TRBJ1-2	TRBV4-2	.	many	CASSPGRETNYGYTF	TGTGCCAGCAGCCCGGGAAGGGAAACTAACTATGGCTACACCTTC
TRBJ2-3	TRBV5-4	TRBD1	.	CASTTGQARDTQYF	TGTGCCAGCACCACGGGACAGGCCAGGGATACGCAGTATTTT
TRBJ1-5	TRBV4-1	TRBD1	few	CASSQSTGWSNQPQHF	TGCGCCAGCAGCCAATCGACAGGGTGGAGCAATCAGCCCCAGCATTTT
TRBJ2-3	TRBV19	.	.	CASSTRTGGGTDTQYF	TGTGCCAGTAGTACCCGCACGGGGGGCGGCACAGATACGCAGTATTTT
TRBJ2-3	TRBV12-3/TRBV12-4	.	.	CATVKGDTDTQYF	TGTGCCACCGTCAAGGGGGACACAGATACGCAGTATTTT
TRBJ2-6	TRBV3-1/TRBV3-2	TRBD2	once	CASSLGTRAWGANVLTF	TGTGCCAGCAGCCTCGGGACTAGGGCGTGGGGGGCCAACGTCCTGACTTTC
TRBJ1-6	TRBV28	.	.	CASSLRGIATNSYNSPLHF	TGTGCCAGCAGCCTGCGAGGGATCGCGACAAACTCCTATAATTCACCCCTCCACTTT
TRBJ2-7	TRBV27	.	few	CASSVGRGVEQYF	TGTGCCAGCAGTGTCGGACGGGGAGTTGAGCAGTACTTC
TRBJ1-2	TRBV18	TRBD1	.	CASSPLTGKNYGYTF	TGTGCCAGCTCACCATTGACAGGGAAGAACTATGGCTACACCTTC
TRBJ1-1	TRBV27	TRBD1	.	CASSSGRGLNTEAFF	TGTGCCAGCAGTTCGGGCAGGGGGCTGAACACTGAAGCTTTCTTT
TRBJ2-2	TRBV3-1/TRBV3-2	.	.	CATSGVGGTPTGELFF	TGTGCCACTTCCGGCGTCGGCGGTACACCCACCGGGGAGCTGTTTTTT
TRBJ1-3	TRBV27	.	.	CASSRGGSSGNTIYF	TGTGCCAGCAGTAGGGGAGGCTCTTCTGGAAACACCATATATTTT